What follows are 14 T cell receptor beta chains derived from one specimen sequenced in a study of T cells in Graves' hyperthyroidism and ophthalmopathy. It was RNA transcripts that yielded the amplified TCR beta CDR3 regions. First-round RT-PCR targeting the TCR CDR3 was performed with the HTBI primer set. TCRdb re-derived calls from the multiplex PCR reads in MiXCR, one entry per CDR3 protein. This table has a few hundred thousand distinct CDR3 sequences, about 17% appearing once. The sequenced sample consisted of blood. The receptors here all came from a woman in her fifties or sixties with Graves' ophthalmopathy.

A note on this clonotype: This may be a read error: a much more frequent sequence differs by one nucleotide. The rearrangement links TRBV6-5 to TRBJ1-1; the D is unclear. The CDR3 extends over 15 amino acids. With 2 bases removed from V and 2 bases from J, the gap between germline ends came to 12 bases. Germline-derived CDR1 and CDR2 are MNHEY and SVGAGI. The CDR3 DNA sequence: TGTGCCAGCAGTTACGTCCCGGGGATCAACACTGAAGCTTTCTTT. Translated: CASSYVPGINTEAFF.

Ten or more counts support this clonotype. The rearrangement uses TRBV3-1 and TRBJ1-5; TRBD1 might be the D (6 bases). The V gene lost 0 bases and the J gene lost 7 bases, with 13 bases spanning the gap. This CDR3 comprises 15 residues. The V gene's germline CDR1 is LGHDT and CDR2 YNNKEL (reference sequence). CDR3 protein: CASSQDLTGSQPQHF. The CDR3 DNA follows: TGTGCCAGCAGCCAAGATCTGACAGGAAGCCAGCCCCAGCATTTT.

This clonotype was detected a few times. The gene calls are TRBV6-2 or TRBV6-3 and TRBJ1-6; tentatively, D is TRBD1 (6 bases). This CDR3 contains 15 residues. Trimming pared 4 bases from V and 9 bases from J, leaving 16 bases between. Germline CDR1 is MNHEY and CDR2 is SVGEGT. The CDR3 is CASSLGHRDSSPLHF. The CDR3 DNA reads TGTGCCAGCAGTTTAGGCCACAGGGACTCTTCACCCCTCCACTTT.

This clonotype was found many times. The chain has TRBV12-3 or TRBV12-4 and TRBJ2-5; D remains unclear. The V end was cut by 4 bases, the J end by 5 bases, with 11 bases between. This CDR3 spans 13 amino acids. The CDR3 coding sequence is TGTGCCAGCAGTTCGTGGGCCAGCGAGACCCAGTACTTC. This translates into CASSSWASETQYF.

The chain couples TRBV2 to TRBJ2-5; no definite D call. This CDR3 has 12 residues. V was cut by 11 bases and J by 3 bases, with 13 bases left in between. Germline-derived CDR1 and CDR2 are SNHLY and FYNNEI. The CDR3 coding sequence is TGTGCCCGCTCCCGGCATGAAGAGACCCAGTACTTC. Translating it yields CARSRHEETQYF.

This clonotype was seen repeatedly, ten times or more. The chain is built from TRBV28 and TRBJ2-5; 7 bases map to TRBD2. From germline, CDR1 is MDHEN and CDR2 SYDVKM. With 1 base clipped from V and 6 bases from J, the junction kept 8 bases outside the gene matches. The CDR3 spans 15 residues. CDR3 residues: CASSLLAGVEKTQYF. The CDR3 DNA follows: TGTGCCAGCAGTTTATTGGCGGGAGTTGAAAAGACCCAGTACTTC.

This clonotype was counted at least ten times. The chain couples TRBV6-1 to TRBJ2-1; 7 nucleotides align to TRBD1. Trimming removed 5 bases from V and 5 bases from J; junction bases left unmatched: 9. Germline V gives CDR1 MNHNS, CDR2 SASEGT. The CDR3 has 15 amino acids. The CDR3 is CASSTTGWGNNEQFF. The CDR3 DNA follows: TGTGCCAGCAGTACGACAGGGTGGGGAAACAATGAGCAGTTCTTC.

This clonotype was recorded at least ten times. V usage is TRBV20-1 and J usage is TRBJ1-1; D ambiguous. V dropped 6 bases and J dropped 0 bases, with 5 bases sitting between them. Germline assignment: CDR1 DFQATT and CDR2 SNEGSKA (reference sequence). The CDR3 runs to 11 residues. The CDR3 DNA reads as TGCAGTGCGCTCATGAACACTGAAGCTTTCTTT. Protein sequence: CSALMNTEAFF.

This clonotype was counted at least ten times. The chain has TRBV12-3 or TRBV12-4 and TRBJ1-2; weak D call: TRBD1 (5 bases). V was cut by 7 bases and J by 7 bases, with 16 bases left in between. CDR3 size: 13 residues. The CDR3 region has the DNA TGTGCCAGCAAGATGGGGCGTTTAAGTGGCTACACCTTC. It translates to CASKMGRLSGYTF.

This clonotype has only one observation. V and J are TRBV6-1 and TRBJ1-3; D gene unclear. CDR3 size: 15 residues. Trimming cost V 6 bases and J 0 bases, with 12 bases left between them. Looked up from germline, CDR1 is MNHNS and CDR2 is SASEGT. CDR3 nucleotides: TGTGCCAGCAGACCCGACCCTGTCTCTGGAAACACCATATATTTT. This codes for CASRPDPVSGNTIYF.

The chain combines TRBV12-3 or TRBV12-4 with TRBJ2-1; tentative D call: TRBD2 (5 bases). Trimming shortened V by 2 bases and J by 9 bases, and 14 bases separated the two germline ends. The CDR3 covers 14 residues. The CDR3 spells CASSLSSSSGEQFF. The CDR3 DNA reads TGTGCCAGCAGTTTATCCTCTAGCTCGGGTGAGCAGTTCTTC.

This clonotype showed up just once. The junction differs from germline at one of its ends, possibly a read error. V usage is TRBV29-1 and J usage is TRBJ2-7, with D perhaps TRBD2 (6 bases). The germline CDR1 and CDR2 sequences are SQVTM and ANQGSEA. The CDR3 contains 13 residues. CDR3 in amino acids: CSFEGTYSYEQYF. The DNA of the CDR3 is TGCAGCTTTGAAGGGACTTATTCCTACGAGCAGTACTTC.

This sequence joins TRBV27 and TRBJ2-2; 9 nucleotides align to TRBD2. The germline gives CDR1 MNHEY, CDR2 SMNVEV (reference sequence). Unmatched junction bases numbered 12, after V lost 6 bases and J lost 4 bases. The CDR3 is made up of 17 amino acids. The CDR3 DNA reads as TGTGCCAGCAGGGCGATAGCGGGAGATTTGGGCACCGGGGAGCTGTTTTTT. Translating gives CASRAIAGDLGTGELFF.

The table lists this clonotype with a few counts. One end of the junction fails to match germline, which may point to a read error. This rearrangement joins TRBV6-2 or TRBV6-3 to TRBJ1-5; D is possibly TRBD1 (5 bases). The germline gives CDR1 MNHEY, CDR2 SVGEGT. The CDR3 totals 18 residues. This chain's CDR3 is CASKATRLFRARNQPQQF. CDR3 DNA: TGTGCCAGCAAGGCCACCCGCTTGTTCAGGGCAAGGAATCAGCCCCAGCAATTT.